This T cell receptor (beta chain) emerged from a study of long-term antiretroviral therapy in people with HIV. Regarding the study as a whole: In the period from the mid-2000s to the late 2010s, blood was collected, possibly under older ART regimens.

CDR3 length equals 16 residues. Germline-derived CDR1 and CDR2 are SNHLY and FYNNEI. The V segment lost 1 base and the J segment 4 bases; nucleotides outside the gene matches: 4. The immunoSEQ assay was v3.0, run at survey level. Profiling relied on immunoSEQ multiplex PCR, and the TCRdb table lists in-frame clones only, not all of them. The repertoire holds about 24,000 clones, with roughly four fifths as singletons. Concerning this clone itself: The antigen remains undetermined.

This receptor was identified in a man in his forties or fifties with HIV. The J gene is TRBJ2-4, the V gene TRBV2; 10 bases map to TRBD2. The sample in question was unsorted PBMCs, obtained 0.4 years after starting antiretroviral therapy. Here the CDR3 DNA reads TGTGCCAGCAGTGAAGGCCTAGCGGGGGCAAAAAACATTCAGTACTTC. It translates to CASSEGLAGAKNIQYF.